Below are 21 T cell receptor beta chains sequenced from a single sample in a study of CD8 T cells in Susac syndrome. Random hexamers primed reverse transcription of about 0.5 to 1 ug RNA. MiXCR, applied by TCRdb to the immunoSEQ multiplex PCR reads, yields one record per CDR3 protein. The table lists about 140,000 distinct CDR3 sequences, about 95% of them singletons. The material sequenced was CD4+ T cells from PBMCs. The receptors were sampled from a human donor with Susac syndrome.

This clonotype appeared a single time. V usage is TRBV28 and J usage is TRBJ2-7; D gene unclear. Trimming took off 7 bases at V and 2 bases at J, with 12 bases between the two ends. The CDR3 consists of 13 residues. Germline-derived CDR1 and CDR2 are MDHEN and SYDVKM. The CDR3 reads CASIRPRPYEQYF. CDR3 DNA: TGTGCCAGCATTAGACCTCGACCCTACGAGCAGTACTTC.

V usage is TRBV6-2 or TRBV6-3 and J usage is TRBJ1-1, with a tentative D call TRBD1 (6 bases). The CDR3 covers 15 residues. Trimming shortened V by 0 bases and J by 1 base, and 9 bases separated the two germline ends. The germline V gene encodes CDR1 MNHEY and CDR2 SVGEGT. The CDR3 reads CASSYSAGANTEAFF. DNA for the CDR3: TGTGCCAGCAGTTACTCCGCAGGGGCGAACACTGAAGCTTTCTTT.

This clonotype was picked up one time. The chain joins TRBV30 to TRBJ1-1, with D perhaps TRBD1 (6 bases). The CDR3 extends over 12 amino acids. CDR1 is GTSNPN and CDR2 is SVGIG in the germline V gene (reference sequence). Trimming removed 2 bases from V and 5 bases from J, with 9 bases in between. DNA for the CDR3: TGTGCCTGGAGTCAGGGGTTTACTGAAGCTTTCTTT. Protein product: CAWSQGFTEAFF.

CDR3 bases: TGTGCCAGCAGGTCCCCCGGGGTCTCCTATAATTCACCCCTCCACTTT. It yields the protein CASRSPGVSYNSPLHF. The chain carries TRBV28 and TRBJ1-6; no clear D gene. This CDR3 comprises 16 residues. CDR1 and CDR2 (germline): MDHEN, SYDVKM. Trimming took 6 bases from V and 0 from J, leaving 12 bases between them.

This chain links TRBV30 with TRBJ1-2; no clear D gene. The length of the CDR3 is 12 residues. Germline-derived CDR1 and CDR2 are GTSNPN and SVGIG (reference sequence). V dropped 5 bases and J dropped 9 bases, with 16 bases sitting between them. The chain's CDR3 is CAWDPGNGRYTF. The CDR3 DNA follows: TGTGCCTGGGACCCTGGGAATGGTCGCTACACCTTC.

V and J are TRBV2 and TRBJ1-1; D gene ambiguous. The length of the CDR3 is 13 residues. CDR1 is SNHLY and CDR2 is FYNNEI in the germline V gene. Trimming pared 7 bases from V and 4 bases from J, leaving 13 bases between. Here the CDR3 reads CASMQGRGTEAFF. CDR3 in DNA: TGTGCCAGCATGCAAGGGCGCGGCACTGAAGCTTTCTTT.

The rearrangement uses TRBV5-1 and TRBJ1-2, with a tentative D call TRBD1 (6 bases). Germline V gene sequence: CDR1 SGHRS, CDR2 YFSETQ. V lost 0 bases and J 13 bases, leaving 10 bases between the germline ends. The CDR3 covers 11 residues. DNA for the CDR3: TGCGCCAGCAGCTTGGACAGGGACTTCACCTTC. It encodes CASSLDRDFTF. The variable domain in full, completed from reference TRBV5-1 and TRBJ1-2, reads KAGVTQTPRYLIKTRGQQVTLSCSPISGHRSVSWYQQTPGQGLQFLFEYFSETQRNKGNFPGRFSGRQFSNSRSEMNVSTLELGDSALYLCASSLDRDFTFGSGTRLTVV.

The V and J genes are TRBV7-9 and TRBJ2-1; TRBD1 might be the D (6 bases). The CDR3 spans 13 residues. Germline values: CDR1 SEHNR, CDR2 FQNEAQ (reference sequence). The ends were cut back, 7 bases at V and 6 bases at J, with 13 bases in the middle. CDR3 DNA: TGTGCCAGCATCCTCTCAGGGGCCAATGAGCAGTTCTTC. Translating gives CASILSGANEQFF.

The chain is built from TRBV9 and TRBJ2-1; 14 positions match TRBD2. The CDR3 consists of 22 residues. The germline V gene has CDR1 SGDLS and CDR2 YYNGEE. The V and J ends lost 0 bases and 4 bases, in that order; junction bases with no gene match: 18. CDR3 in amino acids: CASSVGGGGIGLAGGTYNEQFF. DNA for the CDR3: TGTGCCAGCAGCGTAGGCGGCGGGGGGATCGGACTAGCGGGAGGAACATACAATGAGCAGTTCTTC.

This sequence joins TRBV7-9 and TRBJ2-2; 13 nucleotides align to TRBD2. The CDR3 contains 15 residues. Unmatched junction bases numbered 2, after V lost 5 bases and J lost 5 bases. Germline-derived CDR1 and CDR2 are SEHNR and FQNEAQ (reference sequence). This chain's CDR3 is CASSTGLAGTGELFF. The CDR3 DNA reads as TGTGCCAGCAGCACGGGACTAGCGGGAACCGGGGAGCTGTTTTTT.

This clonotype occurred once. This chain uses TRBV30 with TRBJ1-5; D gene unclear. V lost 0 bases and J lost 3, with 12 bases in between. Germline CDR1 reads GTSNPN; CDR2 reads SVGIG (reference sequence). The CDR3 has 15 amino acids. The CDR3 region is CAWSVGRSHNQPQHF. The CDR3 region has the DNA TGTGCCTGGAGTGTCGGGCGGAGCCACAATCAGCCCCAGCATTTT.

This chain uses TRBV5-1 with TRBJ1-5, with TRBD1 matching over 7 bases. V trimming: 0 bases; J trimming: 3 bases; junction bases outside the gene matches: 3. Germline loops: CDR1 SGHRS, CDR2 YFSETQ. The CDR3 has 15 amino acids. Here the CDR3 DNA reads TGCGCCAGCAGCTTGGAGGGACAGATCAATCAGCCCCAGCATTTT. Residues: CASSLEGQINQPQHF.

This clonotype was counted only a few times. J is TRBJ2-7 and V is TRBV13, with D hard to call. Germline V CDR1 and CDR2: PRHDT, FYEKMQ (reference sequence). V dropped 8 bases and J dropped 0 bases, with 14 bases sitting between them. The CDR3 covers 14 residues. This CDR3 is CASRPMAGSYEQYF. DNA for the CDR3: TGTGCCAGCCGACCGATGGCCGGCTCCTACGAGCAGTACTTC.

This clonotype has only one observation. The V gene is TRBV7-2, the J gene TRBJ2-7; no clear D. Trimming removed 4 bases from V and 6 bases from J, with 16 bases in between. The CDR3 loop spans 14 amino acids. Germline CDR1 reads SGHTA; CDR2 reads FQGNSA. This CDR3 is CASSYGRVGGEQYF. The CDR3 coding sequence is TGTGCCAGCAGCTATGGACGTGTGGGCGGCGAGCAGTACTTC.

This clonotype was observed a single time. The chain employs TRBV24-1 and TRBJ2-2, with D uncertain. The CDR3 length is 15 residues. CDR1 and CDR2 (germline): KGHDR, SFDVKD. Deletions cut 3 bases from V and 0 bases from J, with 7 bases between. In DNA, the CDR3 is TGTGCCACCAGTGATGCACAGTCGAACACCGGGGAGCTGTTTTTT. It codes for CATSDAQSNTGELFF.

The V call is TRBV3-1, the J call TRBJ1-1; D remains unclear. Germline assignment: CDR1 LGHDT and CDR2 YNNKEL (reference sequence). The CDR3 length is 13 residues. Trimming shortened V by 5 bases and J by 1 base, and 8 bases separated the two germline ends. The CDR3 nucleotides are TGTGCCAGCAGCTATTCCAGGAACACTGAAGCTTTCTTT. Its translation is CASSYSRNTEAFF.

The chain combines TRBV7-2 with TRBJ2-1; TRBD2 agrees at 9 bases. Germline V gene sequence: CDR1 SGHTA, CDR2 FQGNSA. This CDR3 spans 15 amino acids. J gave up 0 bases and V 5 bases, and 2 bases lay outside the gene matches. The CDR3 coding sequence is TGTGCCAGCAGCCAGACTAGCGGCTCCTACAATGAGCAGTTCTTC. Translated, it gives CASSQTSGSYNEQFF.

The chain is built from TRBV4-3 and TRBJ2-4, with a weak D call TRBD2 (5 bases). Germline CDR1 and CDR2: LGHNA and YSLEER. This CDR3 comprises 16 residues. V was clipped by 0 bases and J by 0 bases, with 9 bases between them. Here the CDR3 reads CASSQDRAGAKNIQYF. CDR3 bases: TGCGCCAGCAGCCAAGATCGGGCGGGAGCCAAAAACATTCAGTACTTC.

This clonotype was found once. The chain couples TRBV7-2 to TRBJ2-3; 7 nucleotides match TRBD1. V was pared by 1 base and J by 5 bases, with 6 bases of the junction left unmatched. The CDR3 covers 15 residues. The germline gives CDR1 SGHTA, CDR2 FQGNSA. CDR3 coding DNA: TGTGCCAGCAGCTTAGGACGACAGGGCGGAGATACGCAGTATTTT. Translated: CASSLGRQGGDTQYF.

The V and J genes are TRBV29-1 and TRBJ2-5; a weak D match, TRBD1 (5 bases). Trimming stripped 8 bases from V and 3 bases from J, with 13 bases between. The CDR3 consists of 12 residues. The V gene's germline CDR1 is SQVTM and CDR2 ANQGSEA. Here the CDR3 DNA reads TGCAGCATGACAGAGACAAAAGAGACCCAGTACTTC. Protein sequence: CSMTETKETQYF.

This chain links TRBV19 with TRBJ1-2, with 10 bases identical to TRBD1. The trim removed 3 bases at V and 7 bases at J, leaving 2 bases unmatched. The germline gives CDR1 LNHDA, CDR2 SQIVND (reference sequence). The CDR3 has 13 residues. The CDR3 sequence is CASSMDRGTGYTF. In DNA form, the CDR3 reads TGTGCCAGTAGTATGGACAGGGGGACTGGCTACACCTTC.